The 15 T cell receptor beta chains reported below all come from one sample, sequenced in a study of blood T cell repertoires in COVID-19. The table came from immunoSEQ multiplex PCR; TCRdb's copy has only in-frame clones and leaves some out. Among tens of thousands of clones listed, 80% to 85% were seen once. The sample consisted of peripheral blood. These receptors were collected from a woman aged 55-70 years with acute or convalescent COVID-19.

A single count supports this clone. The gene calls are TRBV18 and TRBJ1-2; perhaps TRBD1 as D (5 bases). Germline CDR1 is KGHSH and CDR2 is LQKENI. V lost 0 bases, J lost 3 bases, and 11 bases lay in between. The CDR3 is 15 residues long. As DNA, the CDR3 is TGTGCCAGCTCACCACCGTGGGGCGGCGACTATGGCTACACCTTC. Translation: CASSPPWGGDYGYTF.

The chain has TRBV7-9 and TRBJ1-2; weak D call: TRBD1 (5 bases). Germline assignment: CDR1 SEHNR and CDR2 FQNEAQ (reference sequence). This CDR3 has 12 residues. The V end was cut by 5 bases, the J end by 4 bases, with 8 bases between. The CDR3 sequence: CASSLDSYGYTF. CDR3 nucleotide sequence: TGTGCCAGCAGCCTAGACAGCTATGGCTACACCTTC.

V and J are TRBV9 and TRBJ2-7, with 12 bases matching TRBD2. The CDR3 spans 18 residues. The germline CDR1 and CDR2 sequences are SGDLS and YYNGEE. The ends lost 0 bases at V and 5 bases at J; junction bases unmatched: 12. This CDR3 reads CASSVGDFLAGGPHEQYF. DNA for the CDR3: TGTGCCAGCAGCGTAGGAGACTTTCTAGCGGGGGGGCCCCACGAGCAGTACTTC.

The genes are TRBV5-4 and TRBJ2-2, with 10 bases aligning to TRBD2. CDR3 length: 18 residues. Germline V gene data show CDR1 as SGHNT and CDR2 as YYREEE (reference sequence). V lost 3 bases, J lost 0 bases, and 8 bases stayed unmatched. CDR3 DNA sequence: TGTGCCAGCAGCTATTTCCTAGCGGGGGAGCCGAACACCGGGGAGCTGTTTTTT. This codes for CASSYFLAGEPNTGELFF.

The rearrangement links TRBV24-1 to TRBJ2-3, with D possibly matching TRBD2 (5 bases). V lost 2 bases, J lost 2 bases, and 7 bases lay in between. The CDR3 covers 14 residues. Germline V gene data show CDR1 as KGHDR and CDR2 as SFDVKD. CDR3 residues: CATSDYGLTDTQYF. The CDR3 nucleotides read TGTGCCACCAGTGATTATGGACTCACAGATACGCAGTATTTT.

V gene TRBV6-5 combines with J gene TRBJ2-7; 10 bases line up with TRBD1. With V trimmed by 6 bases and J by 11 bases, 7 bases remained unmatched. This CDR3 comprises 12 residues. CDR1 and CDR2 from the germline V gene are MNHEY and SVGAGI. In DNA, the CDR3 is TGTGCCAGCAGAACCCAGACAGGGGGCGAGTACTTC. As protein: CASRTQTGGEYF.

The chain carries TRBV7-9 and TRBJ2-7; D possibly corresponds to TRBD2 (5 bases). Germline CDR1 and CDR2: SEHNR and FQNEAQ (reference sequence). V lost 5 bases and J lost 0, with 11 bases in between. The CDR3 loop spans 14 amino acids. The CDR3 coding sequence is TGTGCCAGCAGCAAGGACTTGAGCTCCTACGAGCAGTACTTC. This translates into CASSKDLSSYEQYF.

J is TRBJ1-5 and V is TRBV15, with D unresolved. Trimming took 8 bases from V and 0 from J, leaving 8 bases between them. Germline loops: CDR1 LNHNV, CDR2 YYDKDF (reference sequence). This CDR3 has 13 residues. DNA for the CDR3: TGTGCCACCCAACTCGATAGCAATCAGCCCCAGCATTTT. It yields the protein CATQLDSNQPQHF. Complete variable domain (other parts from reference TRBV15 and TRBJ1-5): DAMVIQNPRYQVTQFGKPVTLSCSQTLNHNVMYWYQQKSSQAPKLLFHYYDKDFNNEADTPDNFQSRRPNTSFCFLDIRSPGLGDTAMYLCATQLDSNQPQHFGDGTRLSIL.

This clone has just a few counts. The CDR3 nucleotides are TGTGCCAGCAGTGAGGCGGGACAGGACTTTGACTATGGCTACACCTTC. It specifies CASSEAGQDFDYGYTF. This chain uses TRBV6-1 with TRBJ1-2, with TRBD1 identical over 8 bases. CDR3 length: 16 residues. Germline lookup yields CDR1 MNHNS and CDR2 SASEGT. The V segment lost 3 bases and the J segment 3 bases; nucleotides outside the gene matches: 9.

This clone was detected once. This chain uses TRBV19 with TRBJ1-3; tentative D call: TRBD1 (6 bases). Trimming shortened V by 8 bases and J by 0 bases, and 11 bases separated the two germline ends. The CDR3 is 14 residues long. Germline-derived CDR1 and CDR2 are LNHDA and SQIVND (reference sequence). CDR3 sequence reads: CASSGTSSGNTIYF. CDR3 nucleotide sequence: TGTGCCAGTTCCGGGACAAGCTCTGGAAACACCATATATTTT.

This chain joins TRBV6-5 and TRBJ1-1; D perhaps matches TRBD1 (5 bases). The CDR3 runs to 14 residues. CDR1 MNHEY and CDR2 SVGAGI come from the germline V gene. V was clipped by 6 bases and J by 2 bases, with 13 bases between them. CDR3 loop: CASRGGGTNTEAFF. The CDR3 nucleotides are TGTGCCAGCAGGGGGGGAGGCACCAACACTGAAGCTTTCTTT.

This chain connects TRBV13 to TRBJ1-2, with TRBD1 identical over 9 bases. V trimming: 5 bases; J trimming: 7 bases; junction bases outside the gene matches: 8. Germline assignment: CDR1 PRHDT and CDR2 FYEKMQ (reference sequence). The CDR3 contains 14 residues. The CDR3 DNA follows: TGTGCCAGCAGCAGAGGACAGGGGAATCTTGGCTACACCTTC. Translating gives CASSRGQGNLGYTF.

The chain links TRBV3-1 (or the pseudogene TRBV3-2) to TRBJ1-5, with 7 bases aligning to TRBD1. CDR1 is LGHDT and CDR2 is YNNKEL in the germline V gene (reference sequence). The V gene end was trimmed by 3 bases and the J gene end by 1 base; junction bases not matched to a gene: 0. This CDR3 spans 14 amino acids. CDR3 in amino acids: CASSQTGSNQPQHF. The CDR3 coding sequence is TGTGCCAGCAGCCAGACAGGGAGCAATCAGCCCCAGCATTTT.

The gene calls are TRBV19 and TRBJ1-2; a weak D match, TRBD1 (6 bases). The germline V gene has CDR1 LNHDA and CDR2 SQIVND (reference sequence). There are 15 residues in the CDR3. V lost 7 bases, J lost 11 bases, and 26 bases lay in between. Written as DNA, the CDR3 is TGTGCCAGTAATTTTCAGGACAGCGGAGCTCTCCCTTACACCTTC. Translating it yields CASNFQDSGALPYTF.

This chain uses TRBV2 with TRBJ1-2, with 9 bases lining up with TRBD1. With 8 bases clipped from V and 8 bases from J, the junction kept 6 bases outside the gene matches. Germline CDR1 SNHLY, CDR2 FYNNEI. CDR3 size: 12 residues. CDR3 bases: TGTGCCAGCGGGGACAGGGAACACGGCTACACCTTC. Translated: CASGDREHGYTF.